The subject of this entry is one T cell receptor beta chain. Only one count was recorded for this clone. What antigen it recognizes has not been identified. The input lacks base qualities; no much larger clone sits a single base away. This sample stems from a study of blood T cell repertoires in COVID-19 (TCRdb year 2020). Study-level background: Samples from collaborators originated in the United States, Italy and Spain and spanned both the acute and convalescent phases of COVID-19. The samples were drawn from the first 160 participants of the ongoing ImmuneRACE study and from over 950 subjects provided by 6 global collaborators. Deeply sampled blood TCRbeta repertoires from subjects exposed to, actively infected with, or recovered from COVID-19 were included in the dataset. The repertoires were released in a freely available public database meant as a resource for research on the immune response to SARS-CoV-2. Sample metadata almost always included a de-identified subject ID, COVID-19 status, age in years and sex. The material from the prospective study consisted of cDNA or gDNA derived from T cells, B-cell-depleted T cells, or PBMCs. Where available, HLA class I and class II types were taken from metadata supplied by the sample provider and were not determined by assay-based typing. Study-wide findings and limitations: How much clinical and demographic metadata was included differed by source and by participant, and the metadata was provided uncurated.

TCRbeta CDR3 regions were amplified from genomic DNA using the immunoSEQ Assay, a bias-controlled multiplex PCR. The authors' pipeline ran thus. Nucleated cell counts per sample were estimated from amplification of reference gene primers within the assay. To quantify the absolute abundance of each unique TCRbeta CDR3 rearrangement, sequence reads were collapsed and filtered. For each sample, productive Simpson clonality was calculated as the square root of Simpson's diversity index across productive rearrangements. Held by TCRdb, this immuneACCESS table contains in-frame sequences only and omits some clones. Under half of the omission traces to an unresolved V gene where checked; the cause of the rest is unknown. The V and J calls and the clone size are those of that table, but D and trimming were determined from the DNA. For this sample the table gives approximately 260,000 clones, of which 84% were detected only once. The ten largest clones add up to 8% to 9.5% of the sample.

Collaborating institutions collected whole blood in K2EDTA tubes following their own protocols. For TCRbeta analysis, collaborators shipped samples as frozen whole blood, isolated PBMCs, or DNA extracted from either of those sample types. The CDR3 has 15 amino acids, counting the end cysteine and phenylalanine. Only CDR3 DNA is held: 45 bases, read in frame from base 1. Taken from the germline V gene, the CDR1 and CDR2 loops are SGDLS and YYNGEE. V gives up 0 bases and J gives up 2 bases, and the segment between their germline ends measures 10 bases. The TCR was taken from a human donor in a cohort sampled during active COVID-19. The rearrangement joined TRBV9 to TRBJ2-3; the D gene cannot be named for sure. Sequenced material: peripheral blood. The CDR3 loop reads CASSVATVVTDTQYF. DNA sequence: TGTGCCAGCAGCGTAGCTACGGTGGTCACAGATACGCAGTATTTT.